This T cell receptor (beta chain) is from a study of T cells in localized non-small cell lung cancer. Study results and caveats: One tumor region alone was sequenced, and heterogeneity therefore remains possible. Among the top 100 tumor clones, a median 57 appeared in adjacent lung. Uninvolved adjacent lung had higher T cell clonality than tumor and all other tissues.

Data came from immunoSEQ multiplex PCR; TCRdb stores just in-frame clones and leaves some out. The table has tens of thousands of clones, about nine tenths seen once. To note about this clone: Its antigen is not known.

Germline assignment: CDR1 SGHRS and CDR2 YFSETQ. This CDR3 region has 19 residues. J lost 6 bases, V lost 5 bases, and 19 bases had no gene match. The chain couples TRBV5-1 to TRBJ2-3; 12 bases are a match to TRBD2. This sequence originates from a male donor aged 60 or over with stage III squamous cell lung carcinoma. The sequencing used peripheral blood, collected before any cancer treatment. This chain's CDR3 is CASRAVGGLAGRGIDTQYF. CDR3 nucleotide sequence: TGCGCCAGCAGAGCAGTAGGCGGACTAGCGGGAAGGGGGATTGATACGCAGTATTTT.